The rows below give T cell receptor beta chains drawn from one sample of a study of T cell repertoires in cytomegalovirus infection. TCRdb re-called the reads through MiXCR, storing one row per CDR3 protein. The sample holds approximately 590,000 distinct CDR3 sequences, roughly 43% seen once. Antigen specificity for these receptors is unknown. Sequenced here: cultured PBMCs, sampled from culture after CMV antigen stimulation. Receptors originate from a human donor in good health (CMV status not recorded). Some clones in this sample may be carry-over from other donors' samples. Each CDR3 is given with its conserved first and last residue. A D gene is named only where the DNA matches it firmly.

cdr3_aa	d_call	v_call
CATETGAGVKNIQYF	TRBD1	TRBV7-9
CATSRDPDRKNIQYF	-	TRBV15
CASSSPDRGLSYGYIF	TRBD1	TRBV7-6
CASSYSSPTLNTEAFF	-	TRBV6-2/TRBV6-3
CATSGEGSPDLRNTIYF	-	TRBV15
CASSLASGDYEQYF	TRBD2	TRBV7-2
CASSYRGLTEQYF	TRBD1	TRBV12-3/TRBV12-4
CASSYSLLGTDTQYF	-	TRBV6-2/TRBV6-3
CASLSGQNYGYTF	-	TRBV7-2
CASSYWPEAFF	-	TRBV6-2/TRBV6-3
CASSLGLAVDTQYF	TRBD2	TRBV7-2
CASSLPYNTGELFF	-	TRBV5-4
CASTLAGDFYNEQFF	TRBD2	TRBV2
CAISESSSGLTEAFF	-	TRBV10-3
CASGLRGYGYTF	-	TRBV12-5
CASSRNRGRETQYF	TRBD1	TRBV7-8
CASSLDRRAKNIQYF	-	TRBV7-2
CASSPRGSEAFF	-	TRBV5-6
CAISRAGGNQPQHF	-	TRBV10-3
CASSYSTLNTEAFF	-	TRBV6-5
CASSFFRDGGSGAQYF	-	TRBV28
CACRPWTGGIYEQYF	TRBD1	TRBV7-8
CASRPAGSSYEQYF	-	TRBV19
CASSLGRTRTGPYNEQFF	-	TRBV7-2
CASSPMTENIQYF	-	TRBV7-2
CASSLGRTTDTQYF	-	TRBV11-3
CASSLVGGSSGAYEQYF	TRBD2	TRBV7-8
CASSHKTGGDEKLFF	-	TRBV23-1